This T cell receptor beta chain appears in the sequencing data of a study of immune characterization of retroperitoneal liposarcoma (dated by TCRdb to between 2018 and 2021). The CDR3 sequence holds 15 residues, the cysteine and phenylalanine included. Just CDR3 DNA is preserved here, 45 bases in frame from base 1. V is clipped by 1 base and J by 1 base, and the sequence between their germline boundaries is 10 bases long. According to the germline V gene, CDR1 reads MNHNS and CDR2 reads SASEGT. This clonotype was counted at least ten times. What antigen it recognizes has not been identified. The record has no base qualities; no much larger clone is one base away. Library preparation used PCR. The sequencer listed for this sample is NextSeq 500. TCRdb ran its own pipeline on the public reads, namely fastp trimming at Q25 and MiXCR clone calling, and kept in-frame beta chains. Each entry is one CDR3 protein sequence, shown with its most common DNA and genes. For this sample there are 2,500 to 4,000 distinct CDR3 sequences; about 46% appear just once. The ten top clones hold around 43% of the sample.

The V and J genes are TRBV6-1 and TRBJ1-1; TRBD1 is a weak D gene call, 5 bases matching. The sequenced sample consisted of tumor tissue. The receptor's source is a male donor with retroperitoneal liposarcoma. The CDR3 sequence is CASSEEGLANTEAFF. In nucleotides, the sequence is TGTGCCAGCAGTGAAGAGGGACTGGCGAACACTGAAGCTTTCTTT.